The 30 T cell receptor beta chains below come from one sample, sequenced in a study of immune evolution from preneoplasia to lung adenocarcinoma. Assay used: immunoSEQ multiplex PCR; TCRdb lists only in-frame clones, some missing. The sample holds about 8,000 clones, over 75% seen once. The sequenced sample was FFPE adjacent normal lung tissue. These receptors came from a person aged 70 to 79 with lung adenocarcinoma.

This clone was observed once. The chain couples TRBV6-1 to TRBJ1-3, with TRBD1 as a possible D gene (6 bases). The CDR3 extends over 13 amino acids. Germline V gene sequence: CDR1 MNHNS, CDR2 SASEGT. Trimming removed 4 bases at V and 2 bases at J, with 6 bases between. Written as DNA, the CDR3 is TGTGCCAGCAGTGGGGGGCCTGGAAACACCATATATTTT. It yields the protein CASSGGPGNTIYF.

This clone was picked up a small number of times. CDR3 amino acids: CASSPRGGYSGANVLTF. In nucleotides, the CDR3 is TGTGCCAGCAGCCCTCGGGGGGGCTACTCTGGGGCCAACGTCCTGACTTTC. The chain carries TRBV28 and TRBJ2-6, with TRBD2 matching 8 bases. The germline CDR1 and CDR2 sequences are MDHEN and SYDVKM. The CDR3 is 17 residues long. V shed 6 bases and J 0 bases; nucleotides not matched to a gene: 7. The full variable domain, with the rest looked up from reference TRBV28 and TRBJ2-6, is DVKVTQSSRYLVKRTGEKVFLECVQDMDHENMFWYRQDPGLGLRLIYFSYDVKMKEKGDIPEGYSVSREKKERFSLILESASTNQTSMYLCASSPRGGYSGANVLTFGAGSRLTVL.

This chain joins TRBV6-5 and TRBJ2-7; tentative D call: TRBD2 (6 bases). Germline lookup yields CDR1 MNHEY and CDR2 SVGAGI. The V end lost 5 bases, the J end lost 6 bases, and 14 bases lay between the germline ends. CDR3 size: 13 residues. Here the CDR3 reads CASSGDFLGEQYF. CDR3 coding DNA: TGTGCCAGCAGTGGGGACTTCCTCGGCGAGCAGTACTTC.

This chain uses TRBV10-3 with TRBJ2-3; unclear D gene. Germline loops: CDR1 ENHRY, CDR2 SYGVKD. V lost 3 bases, J lost 2 bases, and 9 bases lay in between. The CDR3 has 14 amino acids. The CDR3 is CAISEGQDTDTQYF. As DNA, the CDR3 is TGTGCCATCAGTGAAGGCCAGGACACAGATACGCAGTATTTT.

The chain uses TRBV4-1 and TRBJ2-6, with a possible D match to TRBD2 (6 bases). CDR3 length: 18 residues. V lost 1 base to trimming and J lost 2 bases, with 15 bases between them. The V gene's germline CDR1 is MGHRA and CDR2 YSYEKL. The CDR3 is CASSQAAIGGAGANVLTF. The CDR3 nucleotides are TGCGCCAGCAGCCAAGCCGCGATCGGAGGGGCTGGGGCCAACGTCCTGACTTTC.

The sample holds one count of this clone. CDR3 loop: CAWSPKGWEQYF. CDR3 coding DNA: TGTGCCTGGAGCCCTAAGGGATGGGAGCAGTACTTC. This chain joins TRBV30 and TRBJ2-7, with unresolved D. V lost 3 bases to trimming and J lost 7 bases, with 13 bases between them. The CDR3 is 12 residues long. From germline, CDR1 is GTSNPN and CDR2 SVGIG (reference sequence).

Of note for this clone: The identical CDR3 is also encoded by other nucleotide sequences in the sample. The gene calls are TRBV19 and TRBJ1-2; D ambiguous. CDR1 is LNHDA, CDR2 SQIVND, per germline (reference sequence). CDR3 size: 12 residues. V was cut by 0 bases and J by 5 bases, with 4 bases left in between. CDR3 in amino acids: CASSIDRYGYTF. CDR3 nucleotides: TGTGCCAGTAGTATAGATCGGTATGGCTACACCTTC.

This chain joins TRBV25-1 and TRBJ2-2; 9 nucleotides line up with TRBD2. Germline CDR1 MGHDK, CDR2 SYGVNS. V trimming: 3 bases; J trimming: 4 bases; junction bases outside the gene matches: 9. This CDR3 has 17 residues. Here the CDR3 reads CASSDWGSGSSTGELFF. As DNA, the CDR3 is TGTGCCAGCAGTGATTGGGGTAGCGGGAGTAGCACCGGGGAGCTGTTTTTT. Drawing the rest from reference TRBV25-1 and TRBJ2-2, the complete variable domain is EADIYQTPRYLVIGTGKKITLECSQTMGHDKMYWYQQDPGMELHLIHYSYGVNSTEKGDLSSESTVSRIRTEHFPLTLESARPSHTSQYLCASSDWGSGSSTGELFFGEGSRLTVL.

The genes are TRBV27 and TRBJ2-7; D ambiguous. CDR1 and CDR2 from the germline V gene are MNHEY and SMNVEV (reference sequence). CDR3 length: 12 amino acids. V shed 4 bases and J shed 5 bases, with 9 bases lying between them. CDR3 nucleotides: TGTGCCAGCAGTTCGCAGGCCCACGAGCAGTACTTC. It specifies CASSSQAHEQYF.

This clone was detected once. The chain uses TRBV15 and TRBJ1-2; D remains ambiguous. V was cut by 0 bases and J by 2 bases, with 16 bases left in between. CDR1 and CDR2 from the germline V gene are LNHNV and YYDKDF (reference sequence). This CDR3 is 17 amino acids long. CDR3 sequence: CATSREELITSNYGYTF. The CDR3, as DNA: TGTGCCACCAGCAGAGAGGAACTCATCACTAGCAACTATGGCTACACCTTC.

This clone has only a few counts. The chain combines TRBV4-1 with TRBJ2-7, with TRBD2 identical over 7 bases. V shed 5 bases and J 7 bases; nucleotides not matched to a gene: 8. CDR3 length: 13 residues. Germline CDR1 reads MGHRA; CDR2 reads YSYEKL. For the CDR3, the DNA is TGCGCCAGCAGCGTAGCGGGCCTCAGAGAGCAGTACTTC. Its translation is CASSVAGLREQYF.

Only one count was recorded for this clone. DNA for the CDR3: TGTGCCAGCAGCCGGCTAGCGGGGGGCTCCTACGAGCAGTACTTC. The encoded protein is CASSRLAGGSYEQYF. The V gene is TRBV6-5, the J gene TRBJ2-7; the match to TRBD2 covers 11 bases. With 6 bases clipped from V and 0 bases from J, the junction kept 4 bases outside the gene matches. The CDR3 totals 15 residues. CDR1 and CDR2 from the germline V gene are MNHEY and SVGAGI.

The V gene is TRBV5-1, the J gene TRBJ2-6; the D call may be TRBD1 or TRBD2 (6 bases each). The CDR3 runs 16 residues. V was clipped by 5 bases and J by 0 bases, with 12 bases between them. Per germline, CDR1 SGHRS and CDR2 YFSETQ. The CDR3 nucleotides read TGCGCCAGCAGTGAAGGGGGGAGCTCTGGGGCCAACGTCCTGACTTTC. Residues: CASSEGGSSGANVLTF. The entire variable domain, with the rest obtained from reference TRBV5-1 and TRBJ2-6, is as follows: KAGVTQTPRYLIKTRGQQVTLSCSPISGHRSVSWYQQTPGQGLQFLFEYFSETQRNKGNFPGRFSGRQFSNSRSEMNVSTLELGDSALYLCASSEGGSSGANVLTFGAGSRLTVL.

The chain recombines TRBV5-1 with TRBJ1-3; D not certain. Germline V gene data show CDR1 as SGHRS and CDR2 as YFSETQ. The CDR3 is made up of 18 amino acids. Trimming pared 2 bases from V and 0 bases from J, leaving 18 bases between. The CDR3 region has the DNA TGCGCCAGCAGCTTTTCACCCTCGCAGGAGCTCTCTGGAAACACCATATATTTT. Translating gives CASSFSPSQELSGNTIYF.

V gene TRBV9 combines with J gene TRBJ2-2; D may be TRBD1 (7 bases). The V gene's germline CDR1 is SGDLS and CDR2 YYNGEE. The V gene lost 3 bases and the J gene lost 4 bases, with 10 bases spanning the gap. CDR3 length: 14 residues. The CDR3 spells CASSAQGGTGELFF. The CDR3 DNA reads as TGTGCCAGCAGCGCCCAGGGGGGCACCGGGGAGCTGTTTTTT.

The chain has TRBV5-1 and TRBJ1-3, with a possible D match to TRBD1 (5 bases). Trimming removed 0 bases at V and 4 bases at J, with 11 bases between. Per germline, CDR1 SGHRS and CDR2 YFSETQ. This CDR3 is built from 15 residues. CDR3 DNA: TGCGCCAGCAGCTTGGTCCAGGGCTCGGGAAACACCATATATTTT. Its translation: CASSLVQGSGNTIYF.

This rearrangement joins TRBV28 to TRBJ1-5; 7 bases fit TRBD1. The CDR3 spans 15 residues. The germline gives CDR1 MDHEN, CDR2 SYDVKM. J lost 6 bases, V lost 3 bases, and 8 bases had no gene match. The CDR3 nucleotides are TGTGCCAGCAGTTTTGTCAGGGGGGTTTCTCAGCCCCAGCATTTT. The encoded protein is CASSFVRGVSQPQHF.

CDR3 coding DNA: TGTGCCAGCAGCTTCTTGGGGGAGTCTCATGGCTACACCTTC. Translation gives CASSFLGESHGYTF. The chain recombines TRBV7-9 with TRBJ1-2, with a tentative D call TRBD1 (5 bases). Germline V gene data show CDR1 as SEHNR and CDR2 as FQNEAQ (reference sequence). The V gene lost 3 bases and the J gene lost 6 bases, with 14 bases spanning the gap. CDR3 size: 14 residues.

CDR3 residues: CSATPGNEQFF. The DNA of the CDR3 is TGCAGTGCTACACCTGGGAATGAGCAGTTCTTC. This chain links TRBV20-1 with TRBJ2-1; the D is unclear. The CDR3 is made up of 11 amino acids. CDR1 and CDR2 (germline): DFQATT, SNEGSKA (reference sequence). The V and J ends lost 4 bases and 7 bases respectively, with 8 bases between them.

The rearrangement links TRBV30 to TRBJ1-2; 10 bases match TRBD1. This CDR3 contains 17 residues. CDR1 GTSNPN and CDR2 SVGIG come from the germline V gene (reference sequence). The ends lost 0 bases at V and 4 bases at J; junction bases unmatched: 11. CDR3 in amino acids: CAWSVPPPGQGIYGYTF. CDR3 in DNA: TGTGCCTGGAGTGTCCCCCCCCCGGGACAGGGGATCTATGGCTACACCTTC.

The chain recombines TRBV11-3 with TRBJ2-3; 8 bases fit TRBD2. The CDR3 is 15 residues long. CDR1 and CDR2 (germline): SGHNT, YENEEA. The V gene end was trimmed by 0 bases and the J gene end by 6 bases; junction bases not matched to a gene: 5. CDR3 residues: CASSLDGSGDDTQYF. Written as DNA, the CDR3 is TGTGCCAGCAGCTTAGATGGTAGCGGGGATGATACGCAGTATTTT.

The V call is TRBV2, the J call TRBJ1-2; TRBD1 aligns across 8 bases. V lost 7 bases, J lost 5 bases, and 9 bases stayed unmatched. This CDR3 comprises 14 residues. CDR1 and CDR2 from the germline V gene are SNHLY and FYNNEI. As DNA, the CDR3 is TGTGCCAGCATTCCGGACAGGGTAGGATATGGCTACACCTTC. Translation: CASIPDRVGYGYTF.

The V and J genes are TRBV4-2 and TRBJ2-3; D ambiguous. CDR1 is LGHNA and CDR2 is YNFKEQ in the germline V gene. The CDR3 sequence is 15 residues long. V lost 5 bases to trimming and J lost 0 bases, with 12 bases between them. The CDR3 DNA is TGTGCCAGCAGCTTGACTCGCCTTAGCACAGATACGCAGTATTTT. This sequence encodes CASSLTRLSTDTQYF.

This chain joins TRBV7-9 and TRBJ1-1; D ambiguous. The CDR3 sequence is 11 residues long. Trimming took off 3 bases at V and 3 bases at J, with 2 bases between the two ends. Germline V CDR1 and CDR2: SEHNR, FQNEAQ (reference sequence). CDR3 protein: CASSFDTEAFF. CDR3 nucleotides: TGTGCCAGCAGCTTTGACACTGAAGCTTTCTTT.

This rearrangement joins TRBV10-2 to TRBJ2-7, with 12 bases matching TRBD2. The CDR3 has 13 amino acids. V shed 10 bases and J 5 bases; nucleotides not matched to a gene: 6. CDR1 and CDR2 (germline): WSHSY, SAAADI. The CDR3 sequence: CATGLAGPNEQYF. DNA for the CDR3: TGCGCCACCGGACTAGCGGGGCCCAACGAGCAGTACTTC.

The V gene is TRBV5-5, the J gene TRBJ1-2; 8 bases align to TRBD1. Germline V lookup: CDR1 SGHKS, CDR2 YYEKEE (reference sequence). The V segment lost 1 base and the J segment 4 bases; nucleotides outside the gene matches: 6. The CDR3 is made up of 15 amino acids. CDR3 region: CASSLIGQGGYGYTF. The CDR3 DNA reads TGTGCCAGCAGCTTGATAGGACAGGGCGGCTATGGCTACACCTTC.

V gene TRBV5-1 combines with J gene TRBJ1-2; D is ambiguous. The V end lost 2 bases, the J end lost 2 bases, and 7 bases lay between the germline ends. The CDR3 is 13 residues long. CDR1 is SGHRS and CDR2 is YFSETQ in the germline V gene. The CDR3 coding sequence is TGCGCCAGCAGCTTAACGGTGAACTATGGCTACACCTTC. The encoded protein is CASSLTVNYGYTF.

The rearrangement joins TRBV28 to TRBJ1-6; 7 bases fit TRBD1. J lost 8 bases, V lost 4 bases, and 8 bases had no gene match. Germline-derived CDR1 and CDR2 are MDHEN and SYDVKM. The CDR3 totals 15 residues. In DNA form, the CDR3 reads TGTGCCAGCAGTTACCGAGACAGGGTAGATTCACCCCTCCACTTT. Protein: CASSYRDRVDSPLHF. Based on the CDR3 plus reference TRBV28 and TRBJ1-6, the full variable domain is DVKVTQSSRYLVKRTGEKVFLECVQDMDHENMFWYRQDPGLGLRLIYFSYDVKMKEKGDIPEGYSVSREKKERFSLILESASTNQTSMYLCASSYRDRVDSPLHFGNGTRLTVT.

By share, this clone counts as medium-sized (0.01 to 0.1%). V gene TRBV30 combines with J gene TRBJ1-2; possible D gene TRBD1, 5 bases. Germline CDR1 and CDR2: GTSNPN and SVGIG (reference sequence). There are 11 residues in the CDR3. With 5 bases removed from V and 7 bases from J, the gap between germline ends came to 11 bases. In DNA, the CDR3 is TGTGCCTGGGATCTTGGGGCTGGCTACACCTTC. Translated, it gives CAWDLGAGYTF.

This rearrangement joins TRBV19 to TRBJ1-2; no clear D. CDR1 is LNHDA and CDR2 is SQIVND in the germline V gene (reference sequence). This CDR3 has 15 residues. Between the trimmed V and J ends, which lost 3 bases and 0 bases, there was a span of 11 bases. This CDR3 is CASSIQATANYGYTF. Written as DNA, the CDR3 is TGTGCCAGTAGTATCCAGGCAACTGCTAACTATGGCTACACCTTC.